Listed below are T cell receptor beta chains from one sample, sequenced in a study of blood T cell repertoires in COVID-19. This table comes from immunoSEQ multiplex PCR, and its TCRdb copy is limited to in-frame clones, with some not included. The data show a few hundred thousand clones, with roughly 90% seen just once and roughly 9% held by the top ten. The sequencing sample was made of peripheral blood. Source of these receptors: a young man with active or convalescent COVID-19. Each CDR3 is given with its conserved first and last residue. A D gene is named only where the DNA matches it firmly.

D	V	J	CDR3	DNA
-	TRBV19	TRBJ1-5	CASSIVSVPDQPQHF	TGTGCCAGTAGTATAGTTTCGGTTCCGGATCAGCCCCAGCATTTT
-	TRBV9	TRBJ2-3	CASSVIQDSTDTQYF	TGTGCCAGCAGCGTGATACAGGATAGCACAGATACGCAGTATTTT
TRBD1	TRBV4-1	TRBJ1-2	CASSQEQGYGYTF	TGCGCCAGCAGCCAAGAACAGGGGTATGGCTACACCTTC
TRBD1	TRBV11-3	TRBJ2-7	CASSLGTGGEQYF	TGTGCCAGCAGCCTTGGGACAGGGGGCGAGCAGTACTTC
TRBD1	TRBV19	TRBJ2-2	CASCVDTGGNGELFF	TGTGCCAGTTGCGTAGACACAGGGGGCAACGGGGAGCTGTTTTTT
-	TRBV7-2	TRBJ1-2	CASSADRRGGYTF	TGTGCCAGCAGCGCAGACAGGAGAGGGGGCTACACCTTC
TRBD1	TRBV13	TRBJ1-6	CASSPGTGPNSPLHF	TGTGCCAGCAGCCCGGGGACAGGGCCCAATTCACCCCTCCACTTT
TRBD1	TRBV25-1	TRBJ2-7	CASAEDREADEQYF	TGTGCCAGCGCTGAGGACAGGGAGGCCGACGAGCAGTACTTC
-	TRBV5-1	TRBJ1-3	CASSLQGSGGNTIYF	TGCGCCAGCAGCTTGCAGGGGAGCGGCGGAAACACCATATATTTT
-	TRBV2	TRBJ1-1	CASSEIRPGRVNTEAFF	TGTGCCAGCAGTGAAATACGTCCCGGGCGGGTGAACACTGAAGCTTTCTTT
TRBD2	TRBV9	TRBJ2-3	CASSAPSGGSTDTQYF	TGTGCCAGCAGCGCCCCTAGCGGGGGTAGCACAGATACGCAGTATTTT
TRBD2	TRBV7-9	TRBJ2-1	CASSSHRGETYNEQFF	TGTGCCAGCAGCTCCCATCGGGGGGAAACCTACAATGAGCAGTTCTTC
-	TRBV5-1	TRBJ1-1	CASSLAEGGSTEAFF	TGCGCCAGCAGCTTGGCCGAGGGGGGGAGCACTGAAGCTTTCTTT
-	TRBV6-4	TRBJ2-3	CASSDSGERDTQYF	TGTGCCAGCAGTGATTCCGGGGAGAGGGATACGCAGTATTTT
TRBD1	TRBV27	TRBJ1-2	CASSLVPLGQGAEGYTF	TGTGCCAGCAGTTTAGTACCCCTGGGACAGGGGGCTGAGGGCTACACCTTC
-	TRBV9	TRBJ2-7	CASSAPGQTYEQYF	TGTGCCAGCAGCGCGCCGGGACAAACCTACGAGCAGTACTTC
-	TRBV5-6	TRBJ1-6	CASSLGRGSPLHF	TGTGCCAGCAGCTTGGGCCGCGGTTCACCCCTCCACTTT
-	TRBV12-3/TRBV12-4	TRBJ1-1	CASSFPGETEAFF	TGTGCCAGCAGTTTTCCGGGGGAGACTGAAGCTTTCTTT
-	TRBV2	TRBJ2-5	CASSVRGGETQYF	TGTGCCAGCAGTGTGAGGGGGGGGGAGACCCAGTACTTC
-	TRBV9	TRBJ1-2	CASSGSTSQGSNYGYTF	TGTGCCAGCAGCGGATCGACATCACAGGGATCTAACTATGGCTACACCTTC
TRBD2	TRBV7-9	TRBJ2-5	CASSLGALAGGETQYF	TGTGCCAGCAGCTTAGGGGCACTAGCGGGGGGAGAGACCCAGTACTTC
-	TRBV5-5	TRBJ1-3	CASSLMDSDSGNTIYF	TGTGCCAGCAGCTTAATGGACAGCGACTCTGGAAACACCATATATTTT
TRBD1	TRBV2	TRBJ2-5	CASSEGQGFTIQETQYF	TGTGCCAGCAGTGAGGGACAGGGATTCACCATCCAAGAGACCCAGTACTTC
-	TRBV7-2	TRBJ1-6	CASSPGNNNSPLHF	TGTGCCAGCAGCCCCGGGAACAATAATTCACCCCTCCACTTT
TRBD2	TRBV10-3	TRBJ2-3	CAISGTSGGLGTDTQYF	TGTGCCATCAGCGGGACTAGCGGGGGTCTTGGCACAGATACGCAGTATTTT
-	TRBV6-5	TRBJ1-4	CASSYGEKLFF	TGTGCCAGCAGTTACGGCGAAAAACTGTTTTTT
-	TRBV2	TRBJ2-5	CASRGLETQYF	TGTGCCAGCAGGGGGCTGGAGACCCAGTACTTC
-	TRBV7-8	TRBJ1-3	CASSLGGGGGNTIYF	TGTGCCAGCAGCTTAGGTGGGGGAGGTGGAAACACCATATATTTT
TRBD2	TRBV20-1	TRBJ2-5	CSASPTSGQETQYF	TGCAGTGCTAGTCCTACTAGCGGACAAGAGACCCAGTACTTC
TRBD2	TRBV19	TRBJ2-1	CASTILAGGRNEQFF	TGTGCCAGTACTATCCTTGCGGGGGGGCGGAATGAGCAGTTCTTC